Following are 4 T cell receptor beta chains from one sample sequenced in a study of cytotoxic CD8 clonotypes in ibrutinib-treated CLL. Some clones are missing from TCRdb's copy, which holds only in-frame ones; the method was immunoSEQ multiplex PCR. The sample holds roughly 20,000 clones, over 65% seen once. Source: PBMCs, taken before ibrutinib treatment. The receptor set was obtained from a human donor with chronic lymphocytic leukemia.

This chain links TRBV19 with TRBJ2-3, with TRBD2 matching 12 bases. The CDR3 is made up of 19 amino acids. Germline lookup yields CDR1 LNHDA and CDR2 SQIVND (reference sequence). Trimming removed 0 bases from V and 2 bases from J; junction bases left unmatched: 9. CDR3: CASSIEKALAGGPTDTQYF. For the CDR3, the DNA is TGTGCCAGTAGTATAGAGAAGGCGCTAGCGGGAGGGCCCACAGATACGCAGTATTTT.

On this clone itself: The CDR3 end shows no conserved phenylalanine or tryptophan, and so a read error is likely. Because the CDR3's place on the DNA is in doubt, the DNA is left out and the CDR3 is given as listed by TCRdb. The V call is TRBV8-2, the J call TRBJ2-6. TRBV8-2 is annotated as a pseudogene. The CDR3 has 13 amino acids, counting both end residues. Here the CDR3 reads CGMSLRITQSRAN.

CDR3 loop: CASSFVLGANVLTF. In DNA, the CDR3 is TGTGCCAGCAGTTTCGTCCTTGGGGCCAACGTCCTGACTTTC. V gene TRBV28 combines with J gene TRBJ2-6; D is unclear. V was pared by 3 bases and J by 3 bases, with 6 bases between. Germline CDR1 and CDR2: MDHEN and SYDVKM. The CDR3 has 14 amino acids. The full variable domain, in which reference TRBV28 and TRBJ2-6 provide the parts outside the CDR3, is DVKVTQSSRYLVKRTGEKVFLECVQDMDHENMFWYRQDPGLGLRLIYFSYDVKMKEKGDIPEGYSVSREKKERFSLILESASTNQTSMYLCASSFVLGANVLTFGAGSRLTVL.

The chain recombines TRBV5-1 with TRBJ2-5; the D call may be TRBD1 or TRBD2 (5 bases each). The CDR3 is 13 residues long. CDR1 is SGHRS and CDR2 is YFSETQ in the germline V gene. V was shortened by 4 bases and J by 5 bases, with 12 bases between the two germline ends. The CDR3 is CASSRGRWETQYF. The CDR3, as DNA: TGCGCCAGCAGCCGGGGACGGTGGGAGACCCAGTACTTC. The entire variable domain, with the rest obtained from reference TRBV5-1 and TRBJ2-5, is as follows: KAGVTQTPRYLIKTRGQQVTLSCSPISGHRSVSWYQQTPGQGLQFLFEYFSETQRNKGNFPGRFSGRQFSNSRSEMNVSTLELGDSALYLCASSRGRWETQYFGPGTRLLVL.